This passage covers 20 T cell receptor beta chains from one sample sequenced in a study of cytomegalovirus exposure and HLA in healthy donors. This PCR relied on a set of 60 Vbeta primers and 13 Jbeta primers. TCRdb's copy holds only in-frame clones and misses some; the assay was immunoSEQ multiplex PCR. The sample consists of about 83,000 clones, about four fifths of them appearing once. Material for sequencing was PBMCs. The receptors shown here come from a man in his late teens or twenties in good health and CMV-seropositive.

In its sample, this clone was seen once. The genes are TRBV6-1 and TRBJ2-5; D unresolved. The CDR3 totals 15 residues. CDR1 and CDR2 (germline): MNHNS, SASEGT. V was cut by 2 bases and J by 5 bases, with 15 bases left in between. The CDR3 DNA follows: TGTGCCAGCAGTGAATTCATGGGTATGAGGGAGACCCAGTACTTC. Protein product: CASSEFMGMRETQYF.

The chain recombines TRBV6-1 with TRBJ2-3; 8 bases fit TRBD1. This CDR3 comprises 15 residues. Germline values: CDR1 MNHNS, CDR2 SASEGT. Trimming at V came to 5 bases and at J to 3 bases, leaving 7 bases not matched to a gene. Here the CDR3 reads CASSPDRVRTDTQYF. The DNA of the CDR3 is TGTGCCAGCAGTCCGGACAGGGTGAGGACAGATACGCAGTATTTT.

V gene TRBV19 combines with J gene TRBJ1-2, with a tentative D call TRBD1 (6 bases). Deletions cut 3 bases from V and 13 bases from J, with 12 bases between. The CDR3 has 11 amino acids. Germline-derived CDR1 and CDR2 are LNHDA and SQIVND (reference sequence). CDR3 in amino acids: CASSMRQVPTF. DNA for the CDR3: TGTGCCAGTAGTATGAGACAGGTCCCCACCTTC.

The chain links TRBV7-9 to TRBJ1-2, with a weak D call TRBD1 (6 bases). Germline lookup yields CDR1 SEHNR and CDR2 FQNEAQ (reference sequence). The germline V and J ends were trimmed by 7 bases and 8 bases, with 14 bases remaining between them. This CDR3 has 12 amino acids. CDR3: CASNRYREGYTF. In nucleotides, the CDR3 is TGTGCCAGCAACCGATACAGGGAAGGCTACACCTTC.

This sequence joins TRBV27 and TRBJ2-1; unclear D gene. V dropped 4 bases and J dropped 6 bases, with 7 bases sitting between them. Germline V gene sequence: CDR1 MNHEY, CDR2 SMNVEV (reference sequence). CDR3 size: 12 residues. The chain's CDR3 is CASSSQANEQFF. The CDR3 region has the DNA TGTGCCAGCAGTTCCCAGGCCAATGAGCAGTTCTTC.

This clone was counted once. The chain carries TRBV28 and TRBJ1-2, with D perhaps TRBD1 (6 bases). There are 15 residues in the CDR3. Per germline, CDR1 MDHEN and CDR2 SYDVKM. V lost 4 bases, J lost 8 bases, and 20 bases lay in between. Here the CDR3 DNA reads TGTGCCAGCAGTTCACCCGGACAGTTAATAGGGGGCTACACCTTC. Translation: CASSSPGQLIGGYTF.

The chain has TRBV29-1 and TRBJ2-7, with a possible D match to TRBD1 (5 bases). The germline V gene has CDR1 SQVTM and CDR2 ANQGSEA. The CDR3 sequence is 12 residues long. The V end was cut by 6 bases, the J end by 6 bases, with 15 bases between. Here the CDR3 DNA reads TGCAGCGTATGGAACAGGTTGGGCGAGCAGTACTTC. Encoded protein: CSVWNRLGEQYF.

The CDR3 DNA follows: TGCGCCAGCAACCTCGCGGGAGGGCTAACCTACGAGCAGTACTTC. Its translation: CASNLAGGLTYEQYF. The rearrangement joins TRBV10-2 to TRBJ2-7; TRBD2 matches 9 bases. Trimming at V came to 7 bases and at J to 2 bases, leaving 9 bases not matched to a gene. CDR1 is WSHSY, CDR2 SAAADI, per germline. The CDR3 has 15 amino acids.

This chain links TRBV5-5 with TRBJ2-7; TRBD1 matches at 10 bases. Germline V gene lookup returns CDR1 SGHKS and CDR2 YYEKEE (reference sequence). The CDR3 runs to 16 residues. Trimming took 4 bases from V and 5 from J; bases not matched to a gene: 12. CDR3 coding DNA: TGTGCCAGCAGCCGCCAATTCCGGGACAGGGGCCACGAGCAGTACTTC. This translates into CASSRQFRDRGHEQYF. The complete variable domain, with remaining parts taken from reference TRBV5-5 and TRBJ2-7, reads DAGVTQSPTHLIKTRGQQVTLRCSPISGHKSVSWYQQVLGQGPQFIFQYYEKEERGRGNFPDRFSARQFPNYSSELNVNALLLGDSALYLCASSRQFRDRGHEQYFGPGTRLTVT.

V and J are TRBV6-1 and TRBJ2-7, with 8 bases aligning to TRBD1. CDR1 is MNHNS and CDR2 is SASEGT in the germline V gene. Germline trimming cut 8 bases from V and 2 bases from J; bases unmatched to any gene: 8. The CDR3 contains 14 residues. DNA of the CDR3: TGTGCCAGCCGAGTGCGACAGGGGACCTACGAGCAGTACTTC. Amino acid sequence: CASRVRQGTYEQYF.

The J gene is TRBJ2-7, the V gene TRBV5-4; 9 positions match TRBD1. Germline V CDR1 and CDR2: SGHNT, YYREEE (reference sequence). V trimming: 4 bases; J trimming: 4 bases; junction bases outside the gene matches: 6. CDR3 length equals 14 residues. The CDR3 coding sequence is TGTGCCAGCAGCGTGACAGGGGGGCTTTACGAGCAGTACTTC. This sequence encodes CASSVTGGLYEQYF. Filled out from reference TRBV5-4 and TRBJ2-7, the complete variable domain reads ETGVTQSPTHLIKTRGQQVTLRCSSQSGHNTVSWYQQALGQGPQFIFQYYREEENGRGNFPPRFSGLQFPNYSSELNVNALELDDSALYLCASSVTGGLYEQYFGPGTRLTVT.

This chain connects TRBV4-2 to TRBJ2-1, with TRBD2 matching 10 bases. J lost 5 bases, V lost 4 bases, and 8 bases had no gene match. This CDR3 spans 16 amino acids. Germline lookup yields CDR1 LGHNA and CDR2 YNFKEQ. The CDR3 DNA follows: TGTGCCAGCAGCCGGCCTAGCGGGAGTAGCAACAATGAGCAGTTCTTC. This codes for CASSRPSGSSNNEQFF.

The rearrangement links TRBV6-5 to TRBJ1-1, with D possibly being TRBD1 (5 bases). CDR1 MNHEY and CDR2 SVGAGI come from the germline V gene. Between the trimmed V and J ends, which lost 5 bases and 3 bases, there was a span of 13 bases. The CDR3 has 14 residues. The CDR3 sequence is CASSGSTEDTEAFF. The CDR3 bases are TGTGCCAGCAGTGGGTCGACAGAGGACACTGAAGCTTTCTTT.

The chain has TRBV28 and TRBJ1-1; D uncertain. This CDR3 has 13 residues. Per germline, CDR1 MDHEN and CDR2 SYDVKM. Deletions cut 11 bases from V and 3 bases from J, with 16 bases between. CDR3 residues: CACFGSIHTEAFF. CDR3 DNA sequence: TGTGCCTGCTTTGGGAGTATCCACACTGAAGCTTTCTTT.

This chain joins TRBV4-1 and TRBJ2-7; TRBD1 matches 8 bases. Germline V gives CDR1 MGHRA, CDR2 YSYEKL. V lost 1 base, J lost 4 bases, and 9 bases stayed unmatched. This CDR3 contains 16 residues. The CDR3 DNA reads as TGCGCCAGCAGCCAAGCTTACCGACAGGGGATTTACGAGCAGTACTTC. Protein sequence: CASSQAYRQGIYEQYF.

The chain links TRBV6-1 to TRBJ2-3; the match to TRBD2 covers 11 bases. Germline CDR1 reads MNHNS; CDR2 reads SASEGT. The V and J ends lost 3 bases and 5 bases, in that order; junction bases with no gene match: 10. The CDR3 length is 17 residues. CDR3 in amino acids: CASSEATSGREKDTQYF. DNA of the CDR3: TGTGCCAGCAGTGAGGCCACTAGCGGGAGAGAGAAAGATACGCAGTATTTT.

This clone was observed a single time. V gene TRBV28 combines with J gene TRBJ2-5, with 8 bases fitting TRBD2. Germline loops: CDR1 MDHEN, CDR2 SYDVKM. The V segment lost 1 base and the J segment 5 bases; nucleotides outside the gene matches: 6. The CDR3 loop spans 15 amino acids. CDR3 protein: CASSLLGGRFETQYF. CDR3 in DNA: TGTGCCAGCAGTTTATTAGGCGGGAGGTTTGAGACCCAGTACTTC. The full variable domain, its missing parts supplied by reference TRBV28 and TRBJ2-5, is DVKVTQSSRYLVKRTGEKVFLECVQDMDHENMFWYRQDPGLGLRLIYFSYDVKMKEKGDIPEGYSVSREKKERFSLILESASTNQTSMYLCASSLLGGRFETQYFGPGTRLLVL.

The DNA for the CDR3 is TGTGCCAGCAGCGCCTCTCTCGGACAGGCATATAGCAATCAGCCCCAGCATTTT. Translation: CASSASLGQAYSNQPQHF. V is TRBV7-8 and J is TRBJ1-5; TRBD1 aligns across 7 bases. The CDR3 spans 18 residues. J was trimmed by 0 bases and V by 5 bases; bases with no gene match: 13. Germline V gives CDR1 SGHVS, CDR2 FQNEAQ.

The chain has TRBV6-5 and TRBJ1-2; D gene uncertain. Germline V gene sequence: CDR1 MNHEY, CDR2 SVGAGI. The length of the CDR3 is 13 residues. The germline V and J ends were trimmed by 6 bases and 4 bases, with 12 bases remaining between them. This CDR3 is CASRQSPFYGYTF. The CDR3, as DNA: TGTGCCAGCAGACAGTCCCCGTTCTATGGCTACACCTTC.

The rearrangement joins TRBV6-5 to TRBJ2-1; 12 bases match TRBD2. Germline CDR1 MNHEY, CDR2 SVGAGI. V lost 10 bases to trimming and J lost 7 bases; unmatched junction nucleotides: 8. The CDR3 is made up of 14 amino acids. CDR3: CATVTSGGENEQFF. The CDR3 coding sequence is TGTGCCACCGTGACTAGCGGGGGAGAGAATGAGCAGTTCTTC.